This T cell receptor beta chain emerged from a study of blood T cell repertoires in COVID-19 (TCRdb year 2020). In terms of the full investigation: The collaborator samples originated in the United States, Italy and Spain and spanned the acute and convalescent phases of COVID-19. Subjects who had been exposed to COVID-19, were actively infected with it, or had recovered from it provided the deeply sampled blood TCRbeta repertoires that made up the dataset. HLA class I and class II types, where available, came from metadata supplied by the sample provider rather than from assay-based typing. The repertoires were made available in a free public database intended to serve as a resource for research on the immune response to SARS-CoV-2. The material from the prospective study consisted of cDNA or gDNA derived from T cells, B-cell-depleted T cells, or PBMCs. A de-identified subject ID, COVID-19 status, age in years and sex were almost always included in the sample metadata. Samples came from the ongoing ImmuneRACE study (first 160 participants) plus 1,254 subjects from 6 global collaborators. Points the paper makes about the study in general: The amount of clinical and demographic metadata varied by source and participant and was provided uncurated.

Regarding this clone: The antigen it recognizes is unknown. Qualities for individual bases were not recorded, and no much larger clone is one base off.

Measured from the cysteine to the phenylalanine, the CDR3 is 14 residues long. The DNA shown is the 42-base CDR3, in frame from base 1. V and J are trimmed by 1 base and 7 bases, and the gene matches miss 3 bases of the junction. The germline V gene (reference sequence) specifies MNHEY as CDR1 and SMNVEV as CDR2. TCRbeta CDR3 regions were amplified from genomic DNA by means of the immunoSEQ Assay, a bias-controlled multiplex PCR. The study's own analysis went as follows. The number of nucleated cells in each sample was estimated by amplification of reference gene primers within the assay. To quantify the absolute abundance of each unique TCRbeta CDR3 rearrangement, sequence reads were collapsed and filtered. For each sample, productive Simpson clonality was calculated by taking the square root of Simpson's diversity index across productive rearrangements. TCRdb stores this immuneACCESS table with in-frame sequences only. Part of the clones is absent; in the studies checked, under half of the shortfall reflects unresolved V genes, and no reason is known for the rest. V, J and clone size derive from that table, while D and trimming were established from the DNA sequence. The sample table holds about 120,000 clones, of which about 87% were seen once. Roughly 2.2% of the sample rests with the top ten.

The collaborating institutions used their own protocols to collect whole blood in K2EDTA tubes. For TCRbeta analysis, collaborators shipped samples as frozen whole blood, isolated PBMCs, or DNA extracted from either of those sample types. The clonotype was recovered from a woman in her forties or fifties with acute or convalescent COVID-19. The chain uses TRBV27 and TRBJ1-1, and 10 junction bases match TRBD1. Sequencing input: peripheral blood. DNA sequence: TGTGCCAGCAGTTTATACGGACAGGGGGGTGAAGCTTTCTTT. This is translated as CASSLYGQGGEAFF.